One sample yielded the 10 T cell receptor beta chains listed below, sequenced in a study of cytomegalovirus exposure and HLA in healthy donors. 60 Vbeta and 13 Jbeta primers were used in PCR. Sequenced by immunoSEQ multiplex PCR; TCRdb stores in-frame clones only, minus some. The table gives 150,000 to 200,000 clones; the top ten clones make up roughly 2% of it. The sample consisted of PBMCs. The receptors here all came from a man in his thirties or forties in good health and CMV-seronegative.

To note about this clone: An end of the junction differs from the germline gene, which may be a read error. Other nucleotide sequences from this sample produce the same CDR3. This rearrangement joins TRBV10-3 to TRBJ1-3; 8 bases match TRBD1. Per germline, CDR1 ENHRY and CDR2 SYGVKD. This CDR3 has 16 amino acids. CDR3 DNA: TGTGCCATCGGACAGGGATCGCTTCTCTACGGAAACACTATATATTTT. Its protein product is CAIGQGSLLYGNTIYF.

V is TRBV5-1 and J is TRBJ2-5, with 8 nucleotides matching TRBD1. The junction had 2 bases not matched to a gene; V was cut back by 0 bases and J by 4 bases. Per the germline V gene, CDR1 is SGHRS and CDR2 is YFSETQ. This CDR3 region has 14 residues. The CDR3 nucleotides read TGCGCCAGCAGCTTGGGGACAGGGTTAGAGACCCAGTACTTC. It specifies CASSLGTGLETQYF.

The rearrangement joins TRBV25-1 to TRBJ1-3; 8 bases match TRBD1. V shed 5 bases and J 3 bases; nucleotides not matched to a gene: 12. CDR1 MGHDK and CDR2 SYGVNS come from the germline V gene. The CDR3 contains 17 residues. The CDR3 reads CASSPERQGKGGNTIYF. CDR3 DNA sequence: TGTGCCAGCAGTCCCGAACGACAGGGGAAGGGTGGAAACACCATATATTTT.

The J gene is TRBJ1-4, the V gene TRBV2, with no clear D. Trimming cost V 4 bases and J 5 bases, with 8 bases left between them. CDR1 and CDR2 from the germline V gene are SNHLY and FYNNEI. This CDR3 contains 13 residues. CDR3 in DNA: TGTGCCAGCAGTGGGGCAGGAAATGAAAAACTGTTTTTT. It yields the protein CASSGAGNEKLFF.

The chain employs TRBV5-4 and TRBJ2-3, with D possibly TRBD1 on 5 matching bases. This CDR3 region has 15 residues. Germline V gene sequence: CDR1 SGHNT, CDR2 YYREEE (reference sequence). Trimming pared 1 base from V and 4 bases from J, leaving 13 bases between. The CDR3 sequence is CASSLRRDMPDTQYF. CDR3 DNA: TGTGCCAGCAGCTTGCGCAGGGATATGCCAGATACGCAGTATTTT.

CDR3 nucleotides: TGTGCCAGCAGCCCCCTAGCGGGAGACGCCTACGAGCAGTACTTC. Translated: CASSPLAGDAYEQYF. This chain links TRBV7-8 with TRBJ2-7; 10 nucleotides line up with TRBD2. The CDR3 extends over 15 amino acids. Per the germline V gene, CDR1 is SGHVS and CDR2 is FQNEAQ. Trimming removed 5 bases from V and 2 bases from J; junction bases left unmatched: 6.

CDR3 loop: CASSGGAGNTGELFF. As DNA, the CDR3 is TGTGCCAGCAGCGGGGGGGCGGGGAACACCGGGGAGCTGTTTTTT. This rearrangement joins TRBV6-1 to TRBJ2-2; 8 bases fit TRBD2. The J segment lost 1 base and the V segment lost 6 bases, leaving 4 bases of the junction unmatched. CDR1 is MNHNS, CDR2 SASEGT, per germline. The CDR3 has 15 amino acids.

This chain joins TRBV6-5 and TRBJ2-5, with D possibly matching TRBD2 (6 bases). Germline V gives CDR1 MNHEY, CDR2 SVGAGI. CDR3 length: 15 residues. Between the trimmed V and J ends, which lost 0 bases and 11 bases, there was a span of 19 bases. The CDR3 region is CASSYSLTPRSGQYF. The CDR3 bases are TGTGCCAGCAGTTACTCGCTGACCCCTAGGAGCGGGCAGTACTTC.

The V call is TRBV9, the J call TRBJ1-1, with D perhaps TRBD1 (6 bases). The CDR3 spans 16 residues. Trimming took off 2 bases at V and 5 bases at J, with 19 bases between the two ends. CDR1 and CDR2 (germline): SGDLS, YYNGEE. The CDR3 loop reads CASSVGGGAGSTEAFF. The CDR3 DNA reads TGTGCCAGCAGCGTCGGCGGGGGCGCAGGATCAACTGAAGCTTTCTTT.

The chain combines TRBV7-6 with TRBJ2-3; 11 bases are shared with TRBD2. Germline-derived CDR1 and CDR2 are SGHVS and FNYEAQ. The trim removed 1 base at V and 4 bases at J, leaving 4 bases unmatched. The CDR3 has 16 amino acids. The DNA of the CDR3 is TGTGCCAGCAGCTTAGAGGGTAGCGGGAGGGCAGATACGCAGTATTTT. Translation: CASSLEGSGRADTQYF.